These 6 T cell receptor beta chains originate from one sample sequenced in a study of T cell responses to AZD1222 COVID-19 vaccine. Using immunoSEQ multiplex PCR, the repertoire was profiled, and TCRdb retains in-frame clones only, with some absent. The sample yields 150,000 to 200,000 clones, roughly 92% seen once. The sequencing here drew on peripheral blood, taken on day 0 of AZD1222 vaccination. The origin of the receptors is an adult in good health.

CDR3: CASSPPSAGRTDTQYF. As DNA, the CDR3 is TGTGCCAGCTCACCACCGTCGGCGGGACGCACAGATACGCAGTATTTT. The chain combines TRBV18 with TRBJ2-3; tentative D call: TRBD2 (6 bases). Trimming removed 0 bases at V and 1 base at J, with 11 bases between. CDR3 size: 16 residues. CDR1 is KGHSH and CDR2 is LQKENI in the germline V gene. Looking up the rest from reference TRBV18 and TRBJ2-3 gives the full variable domain: NAGVMQNPRHLVRRRGQEARLRCSPMKGHSHVYWYRQLPEEGLKFMVYLQKENIIDESGMPKERFSAEFPKEGPSILRIQQVVRGDSAAYFCASSPPSAGRTDTQYFGPGTRLTVL.

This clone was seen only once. The CDR3 reads CSVEVGAGTGNTIYF. In nucleotides, the CDR3 is TGCAGCGTTGAAGTGGGGGCAGGGACTGGAAACACCATATATTTT. The chain links TRBV29-1 to TRBJ1-3; weak D call: TRBD1 (6 bases). Trimming stripped 1 base from V and 2 bases from J, with 12 bases between. CDR1 is SQVTM, CDR2 ANQGSEA, per germline. There are 15 residues in the CDR3.

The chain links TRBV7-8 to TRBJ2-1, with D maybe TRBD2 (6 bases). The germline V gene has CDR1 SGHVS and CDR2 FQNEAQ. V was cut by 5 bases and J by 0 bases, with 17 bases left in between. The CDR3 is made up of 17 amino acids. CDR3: CASSLASGFSSYNEQFF. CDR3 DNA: TGTGCCAGCAGCCTTGCCAGCGGGTTTAGCTCCTACAATGAGCAGTTCTTC.

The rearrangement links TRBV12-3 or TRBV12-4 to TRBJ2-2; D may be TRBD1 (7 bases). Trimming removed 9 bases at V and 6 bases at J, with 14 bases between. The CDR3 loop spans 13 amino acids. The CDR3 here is CASTQGGAGELFF. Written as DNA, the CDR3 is TGTGCCAGTACTCAGGGGGGAGCCGGGGAGCTGTTTTTT.

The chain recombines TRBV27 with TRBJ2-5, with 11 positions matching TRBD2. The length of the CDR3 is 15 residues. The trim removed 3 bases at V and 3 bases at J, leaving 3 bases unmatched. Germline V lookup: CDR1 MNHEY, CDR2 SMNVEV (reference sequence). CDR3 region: CASSFGTSGKETQYF. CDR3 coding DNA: TGTGCCAGCAGTTTCGGGACTAGCGGAAAAGAGACCCAGTACTTC.

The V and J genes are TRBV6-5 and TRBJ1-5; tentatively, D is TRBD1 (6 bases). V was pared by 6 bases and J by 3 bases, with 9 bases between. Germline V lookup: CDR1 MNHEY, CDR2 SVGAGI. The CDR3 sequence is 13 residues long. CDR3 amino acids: CASRDSFNQPQHF. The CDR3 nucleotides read TGTGCCAGCAGGGACAGCTTCAATCAGCCCCAGCATTTT.